This T cell receptor beta chain was profiled in a study of molecular identifiers for immune sequencing clone quantification. Each CDR3 protein is one row after TCRdb ran MiXCR on the PCR reads. The data contain around 470,000 distinct CDR3 sequences, about 25% of them seen just once; the ten biggest clones take up over 0.6%. The germline V gene encodes CDR1 MGHDK and CDR2 SYGVNS. The CDR3 extends over 15 amino acids. J lost 5 bases, V lost 3 bases, and 7 bases had no gene match. Study results and caveats: In a background of about 900,000 naive cells, spiked Jurkat TCR RNA from one cell was reportedly detectable.

This clonotype came up a few times. The antigen is not known. Sequenced: naive CD8+ T cells from blood, with Jurkat cell RNA spiked in. Subset reported: FACS-sorted CD8+CD4-CCR7+CD45RA+ naive T cells. V is TRBV25-1 and J is TRBJ2-5; the match to TRBD1 covers 9 bases. This receptor was obtained from a human donor in good health. Some libraries in this study had Jurkat cell RNA spiked in. CDR3 protein: CASSDLTGGLETQYF. DNA of the CDR3: TGTGCCAGCAGTGACCTAACAGGGGGCTTGGAGACCCAGTACTTC.